The source of this T cell receptor (beta chain) is a study of long-term antiretroviral therapy in people with HIV. Whole-study context: Collection of the earliest samples took place about a decade ahead of the 2015 immediate-ART recommendation. Overall study findings and caveats: Upon ART, diversity increased but remained lower than transplant donor controls. HIV repertoires spanned narrower CDR3 length ranges than controls.

An immunoSEQ assay, version v3.0, was performed at survey level. Per-sample sequencing targets were roughly 35,000-55,000 T-cell genomes. Profiling relied on immunoSEQ multiplex PCR, and the TCRdb table lists in-frame clones only, not all of them. The data hold 25,000 to 30,000 clones, with 80% to 85% observed a single time. A remark on this clone: The target antigen is unknown.

Looked up from germline, CDR1 is MDHEN and CDR2 is SYDVKM. The CDR3 is 17 amino acids. Trimming removed 3 bases at V and 4 bases at J, with 16 bases between. This rearrangement joins TRBV28 to TRBJ1-6, with a weak D call TRBD1 (5 bases). This receptor was taken from a man aged 45-65 years with HIV. Sequencing was performed on unsorted PBMCs, taken 2.9 years after starting antiretroviral therapy. CDR3 nucleotide sequence: TGTGCCAGCAGTTTGACACTCGGTGAGGGGTATAATTCACCCCTCCACTTT. As protein: CASSLTLGEGYNSPLHF. Full variable domain (remainder filled in from reference TRBV28 and TRBJ1-6): DVKVTQSSRYLVKRTGEKVFLECVQDMDHENMFWYRQDPGLGLRLIYFSYDVKMKEKGDIPEGYSVSREKKERFSLILESASTNQTSMYLCASSLTLGEGYNSPLHFGNGTRLTVT.